The 26 T cell receptor beta chains presented below share a single source sample, sequenced in a study of neurological immune-mediated disorders. TCRdb independently ran MiXCR on the 5' RACE reads; one entry per CDR3 protein. The repertoire holds approximately 46,000 distinct CDR3 sequences, with more than 8.5% as singletons. Time point indicated: longitudinal time-point 1 (baseline). Sequenced material: PBMCs. These receptor sequences come from a woman between 40 and 55 years old in good health.

This clonotype was found many times. This chain uses TRBV7-2 with TRBJ2-5, with TRBD2 identical over 9 bases. The CDR3 is made up of 16 amino acids. CDR1 and CDR2 (germline): SGHTA, FQGNSA. The trim removed 3 bases at V and 1 base at J, leaving 6 bases unmatched. The CDR3 loop is CASSFGSGGRQETQYF. Written as DNA, the CDR3 is TGTGCCAGCAGCTTTGGAAGCGGGGGGCGCCAAGAGACCCAGTACTTC.

This clonotype was detected many times. CDR3 coding DNA: TGCAGTGCTAGGGTAGCCTTGTCGGGGAACACTGAAGCTTTCTTT. Its protein is CSARVALSGNTEAFF. The V call is TRBV20-1, the J call TRBJ1-1; no clear D. V was shortened by 3 bases and J by 1 base, with 15 bases between the two germline ends. Per the germline V gene, CDR1 is DFQATT and CDR2 is SNEGSKA (reference sequence). The length of the CDR3 is 15 residues.

Many counts were recorded for this clonotype. V is TRBV5-6 and J is TRBJ2-3; D not certain. Between the trimmed V and J ends, which lost 4 bases and 6 bases, there was a span of 12 bases. The CDR3 sequence is 13 residues long. The V gene's germline CDR1 is SGHDT and CDR2 YYEEEE. CDR3 coding DNA: TGTGCCAGCAGCCAAGCACCGGTGGATACGCAGTATTTT. Translating gives CASSQAPVDTQYF.

As to this clonotype: Given a much more abundant clone one base away, this may be a read error. V and J are TRBV25-1 and TRBJ1-3, with unresolved D. The ends were cut back, 4 bases at V and 6 bases at J, with 16 bases in the middle. This CDR3 has 15 residues. CDR1 is MGHDK, CDR2 SYGVNS, per germline. Here the CDR3 reads CASSVAEGMENTIYF. CDR3 sequence (DNA): TGTGCCAGCAGTGTAGCAGAGGGCATGGAAAACACCATATATTTT.

This clonotype has ten or more counts. The chain has TRBV29-1 and TRBJ2-3, with D perhaps matching TRBD1 (6 bases). The germline CDR1 and CDR2 sequences are SQVTM and ANQGSEA. The V and J ends lost 5 bases and 6 bases respectively, with 21 bases between them. CDR3 length: 15 residues. The chain's CDR3 is CSVPDDRTPGDTQYF. CDR3 DNA sequence: TGCAGCGTTCCCGACGACAGGACCCCCGGTGATACGCAGTATTTT.

As regards this clonotype: A clone one base away is much larger, so this may be a read error. The chain couples TRBV30 to TRBJ2-2; D call uncertain. V was cut by 0 bases and J by 9 bases, with 8 bases left in between. The germline V gene encodes CDR1 GTSNPN and CDR2 SVGIG (reference sequence). The CDR3 extends over 12 amino acids. CDR3 bases: TGTGCCTGGAGTGTACGGTCCCGGGAGCTGTTTTTT. Translation: CAWSVRSRELFF.

This clonotype was counted at least ten times. The V call is TRBV7-2, the J call TRBJ1-2; D not certain. The germline CDR1 and CDR2 sequences are SGHTA and FQGNSA. The V gene lost 7 bases and the J gene lost 3 bases, with 12 bases spanning the gap. The CDR3 spans 13 residues. As DNA, the CDR3 is TGTGCCAGCATCCTCCCAGAGGACTATGGCTACACCTTC. Its protein product is CASILPEDYGYTF.

This clonotype was seen at least ten times. The gene calls are TRBV29-1 and TRBJ2-1; 8 nucleotides align to TRBD2. Germline values: CDR1 SQVTM, CDR2 ANQGSEA. This CDR3 spans 14 amino acids. Losses at the gene ends were 3 bases for V and 7 bases for J; bases not matched to a gene: 8. CDR3: CSVDSGTRGNEQFF. The CDR3 nucleotides read TGCAGCGTTGACTCTGGGACTAGAGGGAATGAGCAGTTCTTC.

At least ten counts were recorded for this clonotype. The chain recombines TRBV25-1 with TRBJ1-1; D not certain. The CDR3 is 12 residues long. Trimming pared 8 bases from V and 6 bases from J, leaving 13 bases between. From germline, CDR1 is MGHDK and CDR2 SYGVNS. CDR3 region: CASLGSSPEAFF. In DNA form, the CDR3 reads TGTGCCAGCTTAGGGTCGAGTCCTGAAGCTTTCTTT.

This clonotype appeared many times. The chain links TRBV4-3 to TRBJ2-2, with 12 bases lining up with TRBD2. The CDR3 covers 15 residues. Losses at the gene ends were 10 bases for V and 6 bases for J; bases not matched to a gene: 9. The germline V gene encodes CDR1 LGHNA and CDR2 YSLEER. CDR3: CATGSSGGAAGELFF. In DNA form, the CDR3 reads TGCGCCACCGGGTCTAGCGGGGGGGCCGCCGGGGAGCTGTTTTTT.

The sample holds many counts of this clonotype. This chain links TRBV20-1 with TRBJ1-4, with D maybe TRBD1 (5 bases). Germline CDR1 is DFQATT and CDR2 is SNEGSKA (reference sequence). The V and J ends lost 3 bases and 8 bases respectively, with 13 bases between them. The CDR3 contains 13 residues. The DNA for the CDR3 is TGCAGTGCTAGTGCGGGGACTCAAGAAAAACTGTTTTTT. As protein: CSASAGTQEKLFF.

Many counts were recorded for this clonotype. The J gene is TRBJ2-7, the V gene TRBV6-2 or TRBV6-3; D is perhaps TRBD2 (6 bases). Germline V lookup: CDR1 MNHEY, CDR2 SVGEGT. CDR3 length: 17 residues. Trimming removed 7 bases at V and 0 bases at J, with 22 bases between. CDR3 coding DNA: TGTGCCAGCAACTCCCGGGGGAAGCAGCCGAGCTCCTACGAGCAGTACTTC. Protein sequence: CASNSRGKQPSSYEQYF.

This clonotype was picked up a small number of times. This chain links TRBV7-7 with TRBJ1-2; the D gene is possibly TRBD1 (5 bases). The V and J ends lost 5 bases and 3 bases respectively, with 16 bases between them. The CDR3 sequence is 15 residues long. Germline assignment: CDR1 SSHAT and CDR2 FNYEAQ (reference sequence). This CDR3 is CASSMIWGRDYGYTF. The CDR3 nucleotides read TGTGCCAGCAGCATGATATGGGGACGAGACTATGGCTACACCTTC.

A word on this clonotype: The junction departs from germline at one end; a sequencing error may be responsible. The CDR3 sequence is CATGTSPSGTGEPFF. The CDR3, as DNA: TGTGCCACGGGGACCAGTCCATCGGGCACCGGGGAGCCGTTTTTT. The rearrangement links TRBV18 to TRBJ2-2; perhaps D is TRBD1 or TRBD2 (5 bases each). The CDR3 loop spans 15 amino acids. Germline V CDR1 and CDR2: KGHSH, LQKENI.

Ten or more counts support this clonotype. This chain uses TRBV6-5 with TRBJ1-1, with 8 bases fitting TRBD1. Unmatched junction bases numbered 3, after V lost 6 bases and J lost 0 bases. The CDR3 consists of 14 residues. Germline loops: CDR1 MNHEY, CDR2 SVGAGI. DNA for the CDR3: TGTGCCAGCAGCCGGGACAGGATGAACACTGAAGCTTTCTTT. Translated, it gives CASSRDRMNTEAFF.

This clonotype has at least ten counts. An end of the junction does not agree with germline; a read error may underlie this. V gene TRBV7-7 combines with J gene TRBJ2-5; tentatively, D is TRBD2 (7 bases). The CDR3 is 16 residues long. Per germline, CDR1 SSHAT and CDR2 FNYEAQ (reference sequence). The CDR3 loop reads CASSLGGGGGQETQYF. The CDR3 coding sequence is TGTGCTAGCAGCTTAGGCGGCGGGGGCGGGCAGGAGACCCAGTACTTC.

This clonotype was detected many times. The chain has TRBV20-1 and TRBJ2-7; maybe TRBD2 (6 bases). This CDR3 region has 15 residues. Between the trimmed V and J ends, which lost 5 bases and 5 bases, there was a span of 22 bases. Germline-derived CDR1 and CDR2 are DFQATT and SNEGSKA (reference sequence). CDR3 bases: TGCAGTGCTTATTACTATAGCGGATCGGTCCACGAGCAGTACTTC. Translated, it gives CSAYYYSGSVHEQYF.

At least ten counts were recorded for this clonotype. The chain joins TRBV5-1 to TRBJ2-7; 14 bases map to TRBD2. This CDR3 comprises 14 residues. The J segment lost 6 bases and the V segment lost 4 bases, leaving 3 bases of the junction unmatched. The germline gives CDR1 SGHRS, CDR2 YFSETQ. CDR3 amino acids: CASSLGLAGAEQYF. Written as DNA, the CDR3 is TGCGCCAGCAGCCTGGGACTAGCGGGAGCCGAGCAGTACTTC.

This clonotype was observed many times. CDR3 loop: CASNEESVLLSDTQYF. CDR3 coding DNA: TGTGCCAGCAATGAGGAGAGTGTCCTGCTCTCAGATACGCAGTATTTT. V gene TRBV6-1 combines with J gene TRBJ2-3; D uncertain. The V and J ends lost 7 bases and 4 bases respectively, with 21 bases between them. The CDR3 is 16 residues long. Per germline, CDR1 MNHNS and CDR2 SASEGT.

This clonotype was counted ten times or more. The J gene is TRBJ2-1, the V gene TRBV4-1; 7 bases agree with TRBD2. Germline V CDR1 and CDR2: MGHRA, YSYEKL. With 6 bases clipped from V and 3 bases from J, the junction kept 8 bases outside the gene matches. There are 15 residues in the CDR3. The DNA of the CDR3 is TGCGCCAGCAGATCGGGGGGAGACTGCTACAATGAGCAGTTCTTC. Translation gives CASRSGGDCYNEQFF.

This clonotype has at least ten counts. This rearrangement joins TRBV5-1 to TRBJ1-1; maybe TRBD1 (6 bases). The CDR3 loop spans 13 amino acids. Deletions cut 4 bases from V and 3 bases from J, with 10 bases between. Looked up from germline, CDR1 is SGHRS and CDR2 is YFSETQ. CDR3 amino acids: CASSGDIHTEAFF. CDR3 nucleotide sequence: TGCGCCAGCAGCGGGGACATCCACACTGAAGCTTTCTTT.

There are many counts of this clonotype. CDR3 sequence: CASSLWTSGGNEQYF. CDR3 coding DNA: TGCGCCAGCAGCCTATGGACTAGCGGGGGCAACGAGCAGTACTTC. The chain joins TRBV4-3 to TRBJ2-7, with 13 bases matching TRBD2. Germline assignment: CDR1 LGHNA and CDR2 YSLEER. The CDR3 extends over 15 amino acids. V lost 4 bases and J lost 5; bases outside the gene matches: 5.

With regard to this clonotype: A junction end diverges from the germline sequence, so it may reflect a read error. The chain links TRBV7-3 to TRBJ2-5; unclear D gene. The CDR3 is 11 amino acids. The germline V gene encodes CDR1 SGHTA and CDR2 FQGTGA. CDR3 in amino acids: CANSFRETQYF. The CDR3 nucleotides read TGTGCCAACAGCTTTAGGGAGACCCAGTACTTC.

This clonotype has a count of ten or more. This rearrangement joins TRBV6-5 to TRBJ1-2, with D maybe TRBD1 (5 bases). The CDR3 runs to 15 residues. Trimming stripped 6 bases from V and 6 bases from J, with 20 bases between. Germline CDR1 and CDR2: MNHEY and SVGAGI. CDR3 in amino acids: CASRGPGQVINGYTF. DNA for the CDR3: TGTGCCAGCAGGGGACCAGGGCAGGTGATCAATGGCTACACCTTC.

In the case of this clonotype: A junction end diverges from the germline sequence, so it may reflect a read error. The CDR3 reads CASILAALTYEKYF. The CDR3 DNA reads TGTGCCAGCATACTAGCGGCTCTCACCTACGAGAAGTACTTC. The chain couples TRBV7-2 to TRBJ2-7; 8 bases agree with TRBD2. CDR3 length: 14 residues. The germline CDR1 and CDR2 sequences are SGHTA and FQGNSA.

About this clonotype itself: A much larger clone sits a single nucleotide away, making a read error possible. This is likely a read error, given that the CDR3 carries no conserved phenylalanine or tryptophan at its end. This chain uses TRBV20-1 with TRBJ1-5, with no clear D. The V gene's germline CDR1 is DFQATT and CDR2 SNEGSKA (reference sequence). The CDR3 is 14 amino acids. Trimming shortened V by 6 bases and J by 0 bases, and 12 bases separated the two germline ends. The CDR3 here is CSARTGHSNQPQHL. In DNA form, the CDR3 reads TGCAGTGCGAGAACGGGTCATAGCAATCAGCCCCAGCATCTT.